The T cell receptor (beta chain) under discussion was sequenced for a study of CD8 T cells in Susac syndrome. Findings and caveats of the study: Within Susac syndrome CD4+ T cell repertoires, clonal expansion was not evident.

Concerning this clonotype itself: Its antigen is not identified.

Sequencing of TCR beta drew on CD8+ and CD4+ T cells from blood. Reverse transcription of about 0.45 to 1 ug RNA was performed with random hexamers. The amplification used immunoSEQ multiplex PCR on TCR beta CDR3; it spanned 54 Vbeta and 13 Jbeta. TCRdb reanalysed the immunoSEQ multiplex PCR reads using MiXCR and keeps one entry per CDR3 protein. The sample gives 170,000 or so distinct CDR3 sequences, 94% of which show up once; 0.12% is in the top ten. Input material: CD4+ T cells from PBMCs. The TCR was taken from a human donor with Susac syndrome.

This CDR3 is CASRRGTGTYTEAFF. The CDR3 DNA follows: TGTGCCAGCAGGCGGGGGACAGGGACGTACACTGAAGCTTTCTTT. The J gene is TRBJ1-1, the V gene TRBV12-3 or TRBV12-4; 9 bases fit TRBD1. The CDR3 is made up of 15 amino acids. V was clipped by 6 bases and J by 3 bases; unmatched bases: 8.